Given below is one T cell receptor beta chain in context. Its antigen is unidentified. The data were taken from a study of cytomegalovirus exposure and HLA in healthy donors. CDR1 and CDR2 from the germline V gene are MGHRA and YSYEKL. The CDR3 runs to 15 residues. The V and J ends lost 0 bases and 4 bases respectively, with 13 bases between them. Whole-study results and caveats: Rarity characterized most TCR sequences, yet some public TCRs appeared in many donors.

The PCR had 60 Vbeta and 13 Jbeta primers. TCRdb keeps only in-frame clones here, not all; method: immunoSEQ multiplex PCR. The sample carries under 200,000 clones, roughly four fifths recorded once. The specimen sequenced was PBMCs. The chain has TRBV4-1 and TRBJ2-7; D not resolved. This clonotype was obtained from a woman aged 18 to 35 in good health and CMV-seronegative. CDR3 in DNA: TGCGCCAGCAGCCAAGATCGGGTGGGTTTGTACGAGCAGTACTTC. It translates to CASSQDRVGLYEQYF.